Listed below are T cell receptor beta chains from one sample, sequenced in a study of T cell repertoires in cytomegalovirus infection. TCRdb re-analysed the reads in MiXCR, keeping a single row per CDR3 protein. The sample includes tens of thousands of distinct CDR3 sequences, approximately 3.6% of them seen just once. The sequenced sample consisted of PBMCs. These receptors all come from a human donor in good health (CMV status not recorded). Some clones in this sample may be carry-over from other donors' samples. Both conserved end residues are part of each CDR3. The order of the fields is V gene, J gene, clone size, D gene, CDR3 DNA, CDR3 protein. D genes are given only for firm matches. Clone size is given for some rows only: seen once, a few or many times, or a class if the clone is expanded.

>TRBV7-2|TRBJ2-7|many|-
TGTGCCAGCAGCTTCGGTCCACACCCCCTCGAGCAGTACTTC
CASSFGPHPLEQYF
>TRBV20-1|TRBJ1-5|many|-
TGCAGTGCTAGTGTCGGGAGGAATCGGCCCCAGCATTTT
CSASVGRNRPQHF
>TRBV7-2|TRBJ1-5|many|-
TGTGCCAGCAGCGGGACAAATAGCAATCAGCCCCAGCATTTT
CASSGTNSNQPQHF
>TRBV7-2|TRBJ2-1|-|TRBD2
TGTGCCAGCAGCTTAGAAGGACGGCGGGGGGGACCGAATGAGCAGTTCTTC
CASSLEGRRGGPNEQFF
>TRBV12-3/TRBV12-4|TRBJ2-7|few|-
TGTGCCAGCAGTCCTGGACAGCCCTACGAGCAGTACTTC
CASSPGQPYEQYF
>TRBV15|TRBJ1-2|many|-
TGTGCCACCAGCAGAGACCCGGGACAAAACTATGGCTACACCTTC
CATSRDPGQNYGYTF
>TRBV7-8|TRBJ2-1|many|TRBD2
TGTGCCAGCAGCTCGATGGGACTAGCGGTCAATGAGCAGTTCTTC
CASSSMGLAVNEQFF
>TRBV12-3/TRBV12-4|TRBJ2-1|few|-
TGTGCCAGCCAGTACGGCTACAATGAGCAGTTCTTC
CASQYGYNEQFF
>TRBV7-2|TRBJ2-7|-|TRBD1
TGTGCCAGCAGCTTGGTTGACAGGGGCTACGAGCAGTACTTC
CASSLVDRGYEQYF
>TRBV7-9|TRBJ2-7|many|-
TGTGCCAGCAGCCCCAGGGTGGGCTACATCTCCTACGAGCAGTACTTC
CASSPRVGYISYEQYF
>TRBV7-2|TRBJ1-2|many|-
TGTGCCAGCAGCTTAGCGGGGGCTGGCTATGGCTACACCTTC
CASSLAGAGYGYTF
>TRBV7-2|TRBJ1-2|many|-
TGTGCCAGCAGCTTGGTCCTTACATCACCGGGCGGCTACACCTTC
CASSLVLTSPGGYTF
>TRBV7-9|TRBJ2-1|many|-
TGTGCCAGCAGCCTTGGACAAGGGGGTTTGAATGAGCAGTTCTTC
CASSLGQGGLNEQFF
>TRBV2|TRBJ1-5|many|-
TGTGCCAGCAGTGCGTCCGGGGCAGGTCTAGACAATCAGCCCCAGCATTTT
CASSASGAGLDNQPQHF
>TRBV7-2|TRBJ1-2|many|-
TGTGCCAGCAGCTCTCCATCCTCCGACAGAAACTATGGCTACACCTTC
CASSSPSSDRNYGYTF
>TRBV7-3|TRBJ1-1|many|-
TGTGCCAGCAGCGAAGACAGGAACACTGAAGCTTTCTTT
CASSEDRNTEAFF
>TRBV7-4|TRBJ1-5|many|TRBD1
TGTGCCAGCAGTCTAGCAGGGGGCAAGAGCAATCAGCCCCAGCATTTT
CASSLAGGKSNQPQHF
>TRBV20-1|TRBJ1-1|many|-
TGCAGTGCTAGAGATGGGGGAGGGACTGAAGCTTTCTTT
CSARDGGGTEAFF
>TRBV28|TRBJ2-3|many|TRBD2
TGTGCCAGCAGTTTCGCGGGAGTAGAGGTAGTTGGGCAGTATTTT
CASSFAGVEVVGQYF
>TRBV28|TRBJ1-2|many|-
TGTGCCAGCAGTTTCACAGATTATGGCTACACCTTC
CASSFTDYGYTF
>TRBV11-2|TRBJ1-2|many|-
TGTGCCAGCAGCTTCGACAAGAACTATGGCTACACCTTC
CASSFDKNYGYTF
>TRBV12-3/TRBV12-4|TRBJ2-1|many|-
TGTGCCAGCGGCAATACCGGGAGCCCAAACAATGAGCAGTTCTTC
CASGNTGSPNNEQFF
>TRBV12-3/TRBV12-4|TRBJ1-1|many|-
TGTGCCAGCAGTTTGTTAGAGAACACTGAAGCTTTCTTT
CASSLLENTEAFF
>TRBV7-9|TRBJ1-2|few|-
TGTGCCAGCAGCCTCCGGGGATTGTATGGCTACACCTTC
CASSLRGLYGYTF
>TRBV7-2|TRBJ2-1|many|-
TGTGCCAGCAGCCCAGGTCGCTCCTACAATGAGCAGTTCTTC
CASSPGRSYNEQFF
>TRBV19|TRBJ2-1|many|TRBD2
TGTGCCAGTAGTAGGACTAGCGGGAGATCCGATGAGCAGTTCTTC
CASSRTSGRSDEQFF
>TRBV7-2|TRBJ2-6|many|-
TGTGCCAGCAGCTTAGCGGGGCGGGGATCTGGGGCCAACGTCCTGACTTTC
CASSLAGRGSGANVLTF
>TRBV29-1|TRBJ2-3|-|-
TGCAGCGTCGAGGGTAGCCCTAGCACAGATACGCAGTATTTT
CSVEGSPSTDTQYF
>TRBV7-2|TRBJ1-6|few|-
TGTGCCAGCACCCTGACACCCTATAATTCACCCCTCCACTTT
CASTLTPYNSPLHF
>TRBV7-9|TRBJ2-7|many|-
TGTGCCAGCAGCTTAGTTGTAGGTTTGTCGCGCCGCTCCTACGAGCAGTACTTC
CASSLVVGLSRRSYEQYF
>TRBV7-2|TRBJ2-7|many|-
TGTGCCAGCAGCTTAGCAAGCCGAGGTACCTACGAGCAGTACTTC
CASSLASRGTYEQYF
>TRBV19|TRBJ2-3|many|-
TGTGCCAGTAGTATAACAGGGAAAACGCAGTATTTT
CASSITGKTQYF
>TRBV6-2/TRBV6-3|TRBJ2-1|many|-
TGTGCCAGCAGTCTCCCGGGGGATGAGCAGTTCTTC
CASSLPGDEQFF
>TRBV11-3|TRBJ1-1|many|-
TGTGCCAGCAGCTTTCAGGGGAACACTGAAGCTTTCTTT
CASSFQGNTEAFF
>TRBV7-2|TRBJ1-3|many|-
TGTGCCAGCAGTAACGGAAACACCATATATTTT
CASSNGNTIYF
>TRBV30|TRBJ2-4|-|-
TGTGCCTGGAGTGGAACAGGGGAGGCTCAGTACTTC
CAWSGTGEAQYF
>TRBV12-3/TRBV12-4|TRBJ1-1|many|-
TGTGCCAGCAGTTTGGCCAGAGGGGCTGAAGCTTTCTTT
CASSLARGAEAFF
>TRBV28|TRBJ1-1|few|-
TGTGCCAGCAGTTTTACTGTCCAAAGGTACACTGAAGCTTTCTTT
CASSFTVQRYTEAFF
>TRBV28|TRBJ2-1|many|TRBD2
TGTGCCAGCAACCGGGATAGGCTAGCGGGAGGGCCCTCTTACAATGAGCAGTTCTTC
CASNRDRLAGGPSYNEQFF
>TRBV12-3/TRBV12-4|TRBJ2-5|few|TRBD2
TGTGCCAGCTCGCGGGAGGGGGAGACCCAGTACTTC
CASSREGETQYF
>TRBV11-2|TRBJ2-1|many|-
TGTGCCAGCAGCTTAGCGTCTCATACGGCGGCTTCCTACAATGAGCAGTTCTTC
CASSLASHTAASYNEQFF
>TRBV7-3|TRBJ2-1|many|TRBD1
TGTGCCAGCAGCTCCCAACAGGGGTCCTACAATGAGCAGTTCTTC
CASSSQQGSYNEQFF
>TRBV7-8|TRBJ1-5|many|-
TGTGCCAGCAGCTTAGCGGCTGCGGGATGGAGCAATCAGCCCCAGCATTTT
CASSLAAAGWSNQPQHF
>TRBV7-2|TRBJ2-2|many|-
TGTGCCAGCAGCTTAAGCGGCGGGAACACCGGGGAGCTGTTTTTT
CASSLSGGNTGELFF